The clone carrying this T cell receptor (beta chain) was recorded at least ten times. Its antigen is unknown. V lost 0 bases and J lost 4; bases outside the gene matches: 3. Germline CDR1 reads SGHRS; CDR2 reads YFSETQ. The CDR3 loop spans 16 amino acids. Sequencing used immunoSEQ multiplex PCR; TCRdb keeps in-frame clones, though not all of them. The sample includes approximately 41,000 clones, none of them occurring once. This sample was included in a study of T cells after posttransplantation cyclophosphamide. Findings and limits, study-wide: Donor-recipient repertoire similarity was low at 1-2 months, rising over year one.

The sequence was obtained from a man aged 50 or older in good health, CMV-negative, and a related stem cell transplant donor. Material for sequencing was PBMCs. The J gene is TRBJ2-2, the V gene TRBV5-1, with 10 bases lining up with TRBD1. In DNA form, the CDR3 reads TGCGCCAGCAGCTTGGGTGACAGGGGGCCCACCGGGGAGCTGTTTTTT. Amino acid sequence: CASSLGDRGPTGELFF.